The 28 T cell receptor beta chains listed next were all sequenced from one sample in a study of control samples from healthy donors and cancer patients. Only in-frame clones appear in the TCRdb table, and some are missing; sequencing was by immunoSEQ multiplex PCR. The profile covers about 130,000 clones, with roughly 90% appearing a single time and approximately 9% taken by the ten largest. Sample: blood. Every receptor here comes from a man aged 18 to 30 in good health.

The DNA for the CDR3 is TGCGCCAGCAGCCAAGACGCGGGGACAGGGGGGCACACCATATATTTT. This gives the protein CASSQDAGTGGHTIYF. This chain joins TRBV4-1 and TRBJ1-3; 11 bases are shared with TRBD1. The CDR3 has 16 residues. Germline V gene lookup returns CDR1 MGHRA and CDR2 YSYEKL. The ends lost 0 bases at V and 8 bases at J; junction bases unmatched: 6.

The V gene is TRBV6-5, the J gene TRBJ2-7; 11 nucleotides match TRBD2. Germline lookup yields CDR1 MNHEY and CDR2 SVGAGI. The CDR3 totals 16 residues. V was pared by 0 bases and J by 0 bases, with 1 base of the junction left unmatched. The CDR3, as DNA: TGTGCCAGCAGTTACTCGACTAGCGGGGTCTCCTACGAGCAGTACTTC. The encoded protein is CASSYSTSGVSYEQYF.

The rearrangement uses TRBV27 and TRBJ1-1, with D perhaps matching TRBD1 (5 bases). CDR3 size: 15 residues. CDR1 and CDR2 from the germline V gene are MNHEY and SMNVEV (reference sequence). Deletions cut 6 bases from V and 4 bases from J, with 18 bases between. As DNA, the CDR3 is TGTGCCAGCAGCCACCCCCCAGGGAGGGCCACTGAAGCTTTCTTT. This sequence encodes CASSHPPGRATEAFF.

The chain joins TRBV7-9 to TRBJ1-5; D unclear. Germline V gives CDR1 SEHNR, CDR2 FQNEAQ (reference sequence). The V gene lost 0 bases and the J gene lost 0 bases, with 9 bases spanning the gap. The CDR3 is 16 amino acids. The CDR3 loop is CASSLASGYSNQPQHF. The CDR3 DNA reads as TGTGCCAGCAGCTTAGCATCCGGGTATAGCAATCAGCCCCAGCATTTT.

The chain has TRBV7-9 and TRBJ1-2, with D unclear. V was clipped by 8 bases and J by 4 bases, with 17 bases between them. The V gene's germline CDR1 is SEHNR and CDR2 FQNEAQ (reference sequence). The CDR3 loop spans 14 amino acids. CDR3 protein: CASSVMWGGYGYTF. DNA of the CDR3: TGTGCCAGCTCAGTGATGTGGGGAGGCTATGGCTACACCTTC.

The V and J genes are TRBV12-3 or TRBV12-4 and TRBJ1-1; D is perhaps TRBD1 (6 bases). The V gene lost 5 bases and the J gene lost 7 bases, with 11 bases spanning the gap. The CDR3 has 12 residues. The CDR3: CASSPGVNEAFF. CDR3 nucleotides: TGTGCCAGCAGTCCAGGGGTGAATGAAGCTTTCTTT.

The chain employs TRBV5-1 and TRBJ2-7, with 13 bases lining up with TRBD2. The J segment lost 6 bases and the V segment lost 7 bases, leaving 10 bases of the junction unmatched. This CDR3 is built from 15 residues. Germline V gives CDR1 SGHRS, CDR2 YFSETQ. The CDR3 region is CASGLLAGGPGEQYF. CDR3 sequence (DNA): TGCGCCAGCGGTCTACTAGCGGGGGGGCCCGGCGAGCAGTACTTC.

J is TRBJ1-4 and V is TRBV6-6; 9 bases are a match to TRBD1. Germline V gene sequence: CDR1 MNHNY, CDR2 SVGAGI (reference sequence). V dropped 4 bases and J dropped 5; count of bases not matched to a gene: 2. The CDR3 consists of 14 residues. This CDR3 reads CASSLGQGNEKLFF. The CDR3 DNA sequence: TGTGCCAGCAGTTTGGGACAGGGAAATGAAAAACTGTTTTTT.

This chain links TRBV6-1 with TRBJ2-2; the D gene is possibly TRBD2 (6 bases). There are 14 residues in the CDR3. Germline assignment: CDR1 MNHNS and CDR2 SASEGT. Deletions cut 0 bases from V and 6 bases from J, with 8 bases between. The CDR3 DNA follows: TGTGCCAGCAGTGAAGCAGGGGAGGCCGGGGAGCTGTTTTTT. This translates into CASSEAGEAGELFF.

This CDR3 reads CASSDRGNTEAFF. The CDR3 DNA follows: TGTGCCAGCAGCGACAGGGGAAACACTGAAGCTTTCTTT. V usage is TRBV2 and J usage is TRBJ1-1, with 8 nucleotides matching TRBD1. CDR3 length: 13 amino acids. In germline, CDR1 is SNHLY, CDR2 FYNNEI. Trimming took 6 bases from V and 2 from J; bases not matched to a gene: 2. Looking up the rest from reference TRBV2 and TRBJ1-1 gives the full variable domain: EPEVTQTPSHQVTQMGQEVILRCVPISNHLYFYWYRQILGQKVEFLVSFYNNEISEKSEIFDDQFSVERPDGSNFTLKIRSTKLEDSAMYFCASSDRGNTEAFFGQGTRLTVV.

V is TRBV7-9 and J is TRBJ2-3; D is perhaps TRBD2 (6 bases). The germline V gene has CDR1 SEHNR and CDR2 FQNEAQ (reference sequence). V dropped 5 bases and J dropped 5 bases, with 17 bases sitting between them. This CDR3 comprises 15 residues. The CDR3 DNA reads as TGTGCCAGCAGCCTACGGGACTTAGCAATAGATACGCAGTATTTT. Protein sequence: CASSLRDLAIDTQYF.

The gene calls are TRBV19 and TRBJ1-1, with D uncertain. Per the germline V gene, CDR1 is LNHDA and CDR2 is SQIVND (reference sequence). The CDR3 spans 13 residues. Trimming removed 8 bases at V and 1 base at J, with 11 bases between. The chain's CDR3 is CASQDTRNTEAFF. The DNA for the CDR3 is TGTGCCAGTCAAGACACCAGGAACACTGAAGCTTTCTTT.

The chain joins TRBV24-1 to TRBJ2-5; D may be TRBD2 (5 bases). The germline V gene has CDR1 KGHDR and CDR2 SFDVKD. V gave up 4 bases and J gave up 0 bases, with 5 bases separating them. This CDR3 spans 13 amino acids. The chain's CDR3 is CATSDGNQETQYF. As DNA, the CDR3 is TGTGCCACCAGTGACGGGAACCAAGAGACCCAGTACTTC.

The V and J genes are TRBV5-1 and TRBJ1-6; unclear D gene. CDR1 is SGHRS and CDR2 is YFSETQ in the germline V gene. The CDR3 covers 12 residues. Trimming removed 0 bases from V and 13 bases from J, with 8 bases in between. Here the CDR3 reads CASSLGTRPLHF. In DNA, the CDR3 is TGCGCCAGCAGCTTGGGAACCCGGCCCCTCCACTTT. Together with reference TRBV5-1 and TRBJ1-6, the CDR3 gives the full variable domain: KAGVTQTPRYLIKTRGQQVTLSCSPISGHRSVSWYQQTPGQGLQFLFEYFSETQRNKGNFPGRFSGRQFSNSRSEMNVSTLELGDSALYLCASSLGTRPLHFGNGTRLTVT.

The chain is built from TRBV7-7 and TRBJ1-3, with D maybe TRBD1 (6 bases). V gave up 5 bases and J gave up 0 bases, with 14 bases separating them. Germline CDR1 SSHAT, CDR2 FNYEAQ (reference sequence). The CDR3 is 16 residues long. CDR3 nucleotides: TGTGCCAGCAGCCCATGGGACACGAGCTCTGGAAACACCATATATTTT. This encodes CASSPWDTSSGNTIYF.

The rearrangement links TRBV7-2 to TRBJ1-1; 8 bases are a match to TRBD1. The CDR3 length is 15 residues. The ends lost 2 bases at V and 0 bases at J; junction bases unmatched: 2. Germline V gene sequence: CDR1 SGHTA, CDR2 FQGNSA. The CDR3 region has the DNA TGTGCCAGCAGCTTACAGGGGGCCCTGAACACTGAAGCTTTCTTT. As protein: CASSLQGALNTEAFF.

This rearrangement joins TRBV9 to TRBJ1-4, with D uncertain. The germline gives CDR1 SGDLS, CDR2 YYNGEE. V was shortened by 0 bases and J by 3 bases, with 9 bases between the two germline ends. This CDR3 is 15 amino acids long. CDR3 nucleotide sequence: TGTGCCAGCAGCGTAGGCCTGGGGTCTAATGAAAAACTGTTTTTT. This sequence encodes CASSVGLGSNEKLFF.

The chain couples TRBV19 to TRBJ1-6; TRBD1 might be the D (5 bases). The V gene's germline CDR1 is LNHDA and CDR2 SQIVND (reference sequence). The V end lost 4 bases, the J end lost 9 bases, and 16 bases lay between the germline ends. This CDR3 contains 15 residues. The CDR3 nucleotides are TGTGCCAGTAGTAACTACAAGGGTGGGGGTTCACCCCTCCACTTT. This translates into CASSNYKGGGSPLHF.

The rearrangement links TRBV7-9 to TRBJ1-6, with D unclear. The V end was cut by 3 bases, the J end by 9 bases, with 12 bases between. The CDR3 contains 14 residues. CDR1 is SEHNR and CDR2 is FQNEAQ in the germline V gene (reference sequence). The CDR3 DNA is TGTGCCAGCAGCTTTCAGGCCGCCGGTTCACCCCTCCACTTT. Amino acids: CASSFQAAGSPLHF.

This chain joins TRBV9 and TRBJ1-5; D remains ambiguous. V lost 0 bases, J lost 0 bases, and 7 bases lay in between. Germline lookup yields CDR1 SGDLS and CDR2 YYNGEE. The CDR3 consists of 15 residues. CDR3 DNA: TGTGCCAGCAGCGTAGGTCAGTATAGCAATCAGCCCCAGCATTTT. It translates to CASSVGQYSNQPQHF.

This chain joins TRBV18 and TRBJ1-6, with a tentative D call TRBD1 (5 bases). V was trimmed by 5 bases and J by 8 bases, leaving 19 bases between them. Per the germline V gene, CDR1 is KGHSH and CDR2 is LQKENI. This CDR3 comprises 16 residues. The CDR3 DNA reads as TGTGCCAGCTCAGAATGGGGGAGCACACGTTATTCACCCCTCCACTTT. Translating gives CASSEWGSTRYSPLHF.

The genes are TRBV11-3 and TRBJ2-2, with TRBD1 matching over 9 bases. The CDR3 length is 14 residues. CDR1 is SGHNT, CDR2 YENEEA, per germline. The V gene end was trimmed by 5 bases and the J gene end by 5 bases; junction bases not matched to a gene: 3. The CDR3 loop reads CASSMGQGTGELFF. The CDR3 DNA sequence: TGTGCCAGCAGCATGGGACAGGGAACCGGGGAGCTGTTTTTT.

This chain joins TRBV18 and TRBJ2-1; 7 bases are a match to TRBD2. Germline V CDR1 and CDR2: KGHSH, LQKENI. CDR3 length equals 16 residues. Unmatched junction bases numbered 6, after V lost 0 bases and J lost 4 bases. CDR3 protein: CASSPPWGGEYNEQFF. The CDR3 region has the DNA TGTGCCAGCTCACCACCGTGGGGGGGGGAGTACAATGAGCAGTTCTTC.

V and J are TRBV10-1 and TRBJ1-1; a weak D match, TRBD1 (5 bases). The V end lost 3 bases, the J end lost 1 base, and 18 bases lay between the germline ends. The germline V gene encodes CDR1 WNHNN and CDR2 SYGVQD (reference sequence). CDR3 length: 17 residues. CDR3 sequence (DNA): TGCGCCAGCAGTGATAACAGGACCGGAATTAGGAACACTGAAGCTTTCTTT. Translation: CASSDNRTGIRNTEAFF.

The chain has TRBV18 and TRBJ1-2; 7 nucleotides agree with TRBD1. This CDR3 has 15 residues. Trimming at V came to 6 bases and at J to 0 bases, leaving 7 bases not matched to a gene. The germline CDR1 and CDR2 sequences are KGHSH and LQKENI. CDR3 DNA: TGTGCCAGCTCCCCAGGGACAGTCCCTAACTATGGCTACACCTTC. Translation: CASSPGTVPNYGYTF. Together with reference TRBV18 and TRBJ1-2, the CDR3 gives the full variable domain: NAGVMQNPRHLVRRRGQEARLRCSPMKGHSHVYWYRQLPEEGLKFMVYLQKENIIDESGMPKERFSAEFPKEGPSILRIQQVVRGDSAAYFCASSPGTVPNYGYTFGSGTRLTVV.

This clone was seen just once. This CDR3 is CAWSLTAGEAFF. The CDR3 DNA reads TGTGCCTGGAGTCTGACGGCGGGTGAAGCTTTCTTT. V usage is TRBV30 and J usage is TRBJ1-1; D ambiguous. Germline V lookup: CDR1 GTSNPN, CDR2 SVGIG (reference sequence). V lost 2 bases and J 7 bases, leaving 11 bases between the germline ends. The CDR3 is made up of 12 amino acids.

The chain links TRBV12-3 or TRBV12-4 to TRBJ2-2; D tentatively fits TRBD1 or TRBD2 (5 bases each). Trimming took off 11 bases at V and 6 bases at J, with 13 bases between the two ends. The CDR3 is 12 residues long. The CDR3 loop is CAGAWGSGELFF. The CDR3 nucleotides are TGTGCCGGGGCATGGGGGTCCGGGGAGCTGTTTTTT.

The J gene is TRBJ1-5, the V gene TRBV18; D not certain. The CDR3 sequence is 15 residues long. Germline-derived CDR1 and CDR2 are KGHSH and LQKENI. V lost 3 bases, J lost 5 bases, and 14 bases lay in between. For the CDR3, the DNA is TGTGCCAGCTCACCTACCCAGGCGTGGGATCAGCCCCAGCATTTT. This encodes CASSPTQAWDQPQHF.